This TCR beta chain was obtained from a study of cytomegalovirus exposure and HLA in healthy donors. Vbeta (60) and Jbeta (13) primers were used in the PCR. In the study's own analysis: Later analysis identified 80 million to 85 million unique TCR beta chains, some 10 million shared. The repertoire was sequenced with immunoSEQ multiplex PCR; TCRdb's copy has only in-frame clones and lacks some. V, J and clone size are those of that table, while D and trimming were read from the DNA. There are tens of thousands of clones in the sample; more than 75% occur only once, and 2.5% to 3.5% lies in the top ten. Findings and caveats of the study: Presence/absence analyses treated sequencing depth as roughly uniform across donors. A later analysis linked a missense DCLRE1C variant to TCR beta V- and J-gene trimming.

V was trimmed by 0 bases and J by 7 bases, leaving 11 bases between them. The germline V gene encodes CDR1 SGHRS and CDR2 YFSETQ. The CDR3 has 15 amino acids. A remark on this clone: Antigen: not known.

The V gene is TRBV5-1, the J gene TRBJ1-6; D gene unclear. What was sequenced was PBMCs. This TCR derives from a man aged 18 to 30 in good health and CMV-seronegative. In DNA form, the CDR3 reads TGCGCCAGCAGCTTGGGCGGCAGCGAGAATTCACCCCTCCACTTT. It yields the protein CASSLGGSENSPLHF.